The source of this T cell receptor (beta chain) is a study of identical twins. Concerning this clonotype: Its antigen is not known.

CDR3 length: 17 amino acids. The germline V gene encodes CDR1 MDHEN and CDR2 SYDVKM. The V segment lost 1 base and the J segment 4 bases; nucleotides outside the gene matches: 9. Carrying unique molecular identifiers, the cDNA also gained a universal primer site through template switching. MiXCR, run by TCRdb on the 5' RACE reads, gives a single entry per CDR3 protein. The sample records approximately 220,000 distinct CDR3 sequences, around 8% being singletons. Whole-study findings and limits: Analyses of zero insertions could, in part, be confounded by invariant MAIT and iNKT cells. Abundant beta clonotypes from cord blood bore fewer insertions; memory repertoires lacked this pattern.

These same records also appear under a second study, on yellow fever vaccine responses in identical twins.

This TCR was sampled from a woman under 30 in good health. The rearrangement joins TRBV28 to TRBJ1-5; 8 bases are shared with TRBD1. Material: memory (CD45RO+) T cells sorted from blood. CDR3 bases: TGTGCCAGCAGTTTATATATCGGGACAGGAGGAAATCAGCCCCAGCATTTT. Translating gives CASSLYIGTGGNQPQHF.